The rows below give T cell receptor beta chains drawn from one sample of a study of beta chain features in type 1 diabetes. This table comes from immunoSEQ multiplex PCR, and its TCRdb copy is limited to in-frame clones, with some not included. The sample consists of 600,000 or so clones, around an eighth of them appearing once. The specimen sequenced was naive CD4+ T cells from blood. These receptors were collected from a man younger than 35 with type 1 diabetes. Both conserved end residues are part of each CDR3. The D gene is left open where the match is weak. Clone size is stated in some rows and not others, as once, few, many or a class when expanded.

D | size | J | V | CDR3 | DNA
- | - | TRBJ1-3 | TRBV19 | CASSISAGHSGNTIYF | TGTGCCAGTAGTATTTCGGCCGGTCACTCTGGAAACACCATATATTTT
- | - | TRBJ2-7 | TRBV9 | CASSAPGLSYEQYF | TGTGCCAGCAGCGCACCGGGCCTCTCCTACGAGCAGTACTTC
TRBD2 | few | TRBJ2-7 | TRBV5-1 | CASSLATSGRGYEQYF | TGCGCCAGCAGCTTGGCGACTAGCGGGAGAGGCTACGAGCAGTACTTC
- | - | TRBJ1-4 | TRBV5-6 | CASSLGTDEKLFF | TGTGCCAGCAGCTTGGGGACCGATGAAAAACTGTTTTTT
- | few | TRBJ2-3 | TRBV19 | CASSGTPSTDTQYF | TGTGCCAGTAGCGGGACTCCAAGCACAGATACGCAGTATTTT
- | few | TRBJ2-7 | TRBV7-9 | CASSLGGDYEQYF | TGTGCCAGCAGCTTAGGAGGGGATTACGAGCAGTACTTC
- | - | TRBJ2-4 | TRBV6-5 | CASSSQKRPYVQYF | TGTGCCAGCAGTTCACAAAAGCGACCCTACGTTCAGTACTTC
- | few | TRBJ1-1 | TRBV30 | CAWSTVGVWTEAFF | TGTGCCTGGAGCACGGTAGGGGTATGGACTGAAGCTTTCTTT
- | - | TRBJ2-4 | TRBV28 | CASSLDGYDAQYF | TGTGCCAGCAGTTTAGACGGGTACGACGCTCAGTACTTC
TRBD2 | - | TRBJ2-3 | TRBV4-2 | CASSQEPSGGLRTDTQYF | TGTGCCAGCAGCCAAGAACCTAGCGGGGGGCTCCGCACAGATACGCAGTATTTT
- | - | TRBJ2-5 | TRBV25-1 | CASSDRGGSVETQYF | TGTGCCAGCAGTGACAGGGGAGGTTCGGTAGAGACCCAGTACTTC
- | - | TRBJ2-1 | TRBV7-8 | CASSSRALSYNEQFF | TGTGCCAGCAGCTCGAGAGCGTTGTCCTACAATGAGCAGTTCTTC
TRBD1 | - | TRBJ1-3 | TRBV6-5 | CASQGASGNTIYF | TGTGCCAGCCAGGGGGCATCTGGAAACACCATATATTTT
TRBD2 | few | TRBJ2-7 | TRBV25-1 | CASSPFGEGGEQYF | TGTGCCAGCAGTCCCTTTGGGGAGGGCGGCGAGCAGTACTTC
- | few | TRBJ2-6 | TRBV18 | CASSPRGTGANVLTF | TGTGCCAGCTCACCCAGGGGTACTGGGGCCAACGTCCTGACTTTC
TRBD1 | - | TRBJ2-3 | TRBV7-9 | CASSQRQGSSTDTQYF | TGTGCCAGCAGCCAAAGACAGGGCTCTAGCACAGATACGCAGTATTTT
TRBD1 | - | TRBJ2-1 | TRBV4-1 | CASRRQGTIDNEQFF | TGCGCCAGCAGGAGACAGGGAACAATAGACAATGAGCAGTTCTTC
TRBD1 | - | TRBJ1-5 | TRBV5-1 | CASSRDSGNQPQHF | TGCGCCAGCAGCAGGGACAGTGGCAATCAGCCCCAGCATTTT
- | - | TRBJ2-1 | TRBV7-2 | CASSLQGQGSYNEQFF | TGTGCCAGCAGCTTACAAGGGCAGGGTTCCTACAATGAGCAGTTCTTC
- | - | TRBJ2-3 | TRBV28 | CASTVGSSRPDTQYF | TGTGCCAGCACCGTTGGTTCGTCCCGGCCGGATACGCAGTATTTT
- | few | TRBJ2-2 | TRBV29-1 | CSVDSGYATGELFF | TGCAGCGTTGATTCTGGGTACGCCACCGGGGAGCTGTTTTTT
- | - | TRBJ2-5 | TRBV29-1 | CSVPRSRAEQETQYF | TGCAGCGTGCCCCGATCTAGGGCGGAACAAGAGACCCAGTACTTC
- | - | TRBJ2-7 | TRBV10-3 | CAISETQEYEQYF | TGTGCCATCAGTGAGACACAGGAATACGAGCAGTACTTC
- | - | TRBJ1-4 | TRBV5-1 | CASSLYGSSNEKLFF | TGCGCCAGCAGCTTGTATGGCAGTTCTAATGAAAAACTGTTTTTT
TRBD1 | - | TRBJ1-3 | TRBV5-6 | CASSLRATGPGNTIYF | TGTGCCAGCAGCTTGAGGGCGACAGGGCCTGGAAACACCATATATTTT
- | - | TRBJ1-1 | TRBV2 | CASSERAMNTEAFF | TGTGCCAGCAGTGAAAGGGCTATGAACACTGAAGCTTTCTTT
- | - | TRBJ2-1 | TRBV4-2 | CASSQEGGYNEQFF | TGTGCCAGCAGCCAAGAAGGAGGCTACAATGAGCAGTTCTTC
- | - | TRBJ2-3 | TRBV2 | CASSVQGKGTDTQYF | TGTGCCAGCAGTGTGCAGGGAAAGGGAACAGATACGCAGTATTTT
TRBD1 | few | TRBJ1-1 | TRBV7-9 | CASSGRQGGTEAFF | TGTGCCAGCAGCGGTCGACAGGGGGGCACTGAAGCTTTCTTT
TRBD1 | - | TRBJ2-1 | TRBV30 | CAWIPDRGIYNEQFF | TGTGCCTGGATCCCGGACAGGGGGATATACAATGAGCAGTTCTTC
TRBD1 | few | TRBJ1-1 | TRBV20-1 | CSADRGTEAFF | TGCAGTGCTGACAGGGGAACTGAAGCTTTCTTT
- | - | TRBJ2-7 | TRBV7-9 | CASSLAREAHEQYF | TGTGCCAGCAGCTTAGCGAGGGAGGCCCACGAGCAGTACTTC
TRBD1 | - | TRBJ1-6 | TRBV7-9 | CASSFNNLQGARSPLHF | TGTGCCAGCAGCTTCAACAACCTCCAGGGGGCAAGGTCACCCCTCCACTTT
- | few | TRBJ1-2 | TRBV29-1 | CSVEDQGRVDNHF | TGCAGCGTTGAAGATCAAGGACGAGTGGATAACCACTTC
- | few | TRBJ2-2 | TRBV5-1 | CASSLGGRANTGELFF | TGCGCCAGCAGCTTGGGTGGCAGAGCGAACACCGGGGAGCTGTTTTTT
- | once | TRBJ1-2 | TRBV27 | CASSSGFFGTNYGYTF | TGTGCCAGCAGTTCAGGGTTTTTCGGCACTAACTATGGCTACACCTTC
- | once | TRBJ2-2 | TRBV2 | CASSEAGELFF | TGTGCCAGCAGTGAAGCCGGGGAGCTGTTTTTT
- | few | TRBJ2-1 | TRBV30 | CAWSVQHNEQFF | TGTGCCTGGAGTGTACAGCACAATGAGCAGTTCTTC
- | - | TRBJ2-1 | TRBV27 | CASSDGYGEQFF | TGTGCCAGCAGTGATGGGTACGGTGAGCAGTTCTTC